This T cell receptor beta chain emerged from a study of blood T cell repertoires in COVID-19. Study-level background: Some COVID-19 samples were acute and others convalescent; all came from the United States, Italy and Spain. The cDNA or gDNA used as material had been derived from T cells, B-cell-depleted T cells, or PBMCs.

The CDR3 length is 14 residues. Looked up from germline, CDR1 is MGHRA and CDR2 is YSYEKL. V was clipped by 4 bases and J by 4 bases; unmatched bases: 4. Authors' analysis steps: Estimation of nucleated cell counts was performed using reference gene primer amplification. Repertoires were generated with immunoSEQ multiplex PCR, while TCRdb's copy carries only in-frame clones and drops some. The V and J calls and the clone size are those of that table, but D and trimming were determined from the DNA. The data contain over 200,000 clones, more than 75% of them singletons. The genes are TRBV4-1 and TRBJ2-7; 10 bases map to TRBD1. This clonotype originated in a man aged 40-49 years with active or convalescent COVID-19. Sequenced material: peripheral blood. The CDR3 here is CASSRPGQGYEQYF. The CDR3 DNA reads as TGCGCCAGCAGCCGTCCGGGACAGGGGTACGAGCAGTACTTC.